This T cell receptor beta chain stems from a study of TIL therapy for anti-PD-1-resistant metastatic lung cancer. At the level of the study: Half of patients were current or former smokers. By whole-exome sequencing, median non-synonymous tumor mutation burden was more than 1.2 mutations per megabase. Findings and limits, study-wide: Patients were highly selected, enriched for treatment-naive, never-smoker and oncogene-addicted cases. The baseline peripheral repertoire was partially replaced by infused TIL clonotypes that later decayed.

Described time point: pre-treatment sample, taken before nivolumab and TIL therapy. This CDR3 contains 17 residues. With 0 bases clipped from V and 2 bases from J, the junction kept 8 bases outside the gene matches. Germline V gene data show CDR1 as SGHAT and CDR2 as FQNNGV. Points on this clone: The antigen is unknown.

The immunoSEQ assay was v3. Assay: immunoSEQ multiplex PCR; the TCRdb copy retains only in-frame clones and omits some. The data contain 54,000 or so clones, roughly 84% of them singletons. The rearrangement uses TRBV11-2 and TRBJ1-2, with 8 bases identical to TRBD1. The sequence derives from a person between 30 and 79 years old with non-small cell lung cancer. Here the sequenced sample was blood, taken at baseline. CDR3 residues: CASSLDSGTGKNYGYTF. CDR3 nucleotide sequence: TGTGCCAGCAGCTTAGATTCCGGGACAGGCAAAAACTATGGCTACACCTTC.